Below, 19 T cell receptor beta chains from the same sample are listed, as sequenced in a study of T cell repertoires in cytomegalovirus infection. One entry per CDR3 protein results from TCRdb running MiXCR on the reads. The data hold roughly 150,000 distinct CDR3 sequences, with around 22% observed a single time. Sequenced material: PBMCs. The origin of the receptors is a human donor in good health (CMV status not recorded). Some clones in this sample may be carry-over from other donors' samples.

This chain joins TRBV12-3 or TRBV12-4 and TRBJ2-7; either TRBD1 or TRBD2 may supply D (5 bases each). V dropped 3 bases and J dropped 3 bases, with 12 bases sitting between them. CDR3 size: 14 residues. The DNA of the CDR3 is TGTGCCAGCAGTTTGAGGGGCGGCAACTACGAGCAGTACTTC. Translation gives CASSLRGGNYEQYF.

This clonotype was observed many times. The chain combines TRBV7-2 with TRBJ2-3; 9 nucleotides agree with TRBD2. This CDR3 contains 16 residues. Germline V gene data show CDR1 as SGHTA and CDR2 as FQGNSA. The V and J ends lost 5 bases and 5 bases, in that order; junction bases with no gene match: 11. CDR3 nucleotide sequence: TGTGCCAGCAGCCCCTTTGGCGGGGGGGCCGGAGATACGCAGTATTTT. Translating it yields CASSPFGGGAGDTQYF.

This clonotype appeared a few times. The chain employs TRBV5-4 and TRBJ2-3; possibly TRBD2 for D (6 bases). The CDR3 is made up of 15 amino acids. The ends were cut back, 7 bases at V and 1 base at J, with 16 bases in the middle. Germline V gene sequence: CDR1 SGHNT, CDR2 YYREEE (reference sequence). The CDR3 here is CASGFEGLRTDTQYF. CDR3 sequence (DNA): TGTGCCAGCGGGTTCGAAGGACTACGCACAGATACGCAGTATTTT. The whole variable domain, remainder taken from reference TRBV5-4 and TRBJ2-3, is ETGVTQSPTHLIKTRGQQVTLRCSSQSGHNTVSWYQQALGQGPQFIFQYYREEENGRGNFPPRFSGLQFPNYSSELNVNALELDDSALYLCASGFEGLRTDTQYFGPGTRLTVL.

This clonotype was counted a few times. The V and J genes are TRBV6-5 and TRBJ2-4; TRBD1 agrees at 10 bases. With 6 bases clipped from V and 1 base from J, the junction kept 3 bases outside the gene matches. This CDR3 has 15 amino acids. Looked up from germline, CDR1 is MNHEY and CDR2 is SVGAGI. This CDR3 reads CASSRGQGAKNIQYF. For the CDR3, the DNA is TGTGCCAGCAGCCGGGGACAGGGGGCCAAAAACATTCAGTACTTC.

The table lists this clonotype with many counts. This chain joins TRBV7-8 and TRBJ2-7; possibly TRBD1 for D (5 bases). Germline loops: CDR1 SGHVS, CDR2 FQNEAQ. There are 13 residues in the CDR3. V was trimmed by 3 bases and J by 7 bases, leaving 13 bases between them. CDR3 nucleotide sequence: TGTGCCAGCAGCTTGTCAGGGTCGAGGGAGCAGTACTTC. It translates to CASSLSGSREQYF.

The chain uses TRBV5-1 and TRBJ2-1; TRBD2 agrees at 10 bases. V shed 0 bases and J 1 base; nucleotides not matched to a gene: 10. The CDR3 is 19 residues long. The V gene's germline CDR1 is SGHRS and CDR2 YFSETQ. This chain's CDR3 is CASSLVMASGRPSYNEQFF. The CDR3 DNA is TGCGCCAGCAGCTTGGTTATGGCTAGCGGGAGACCTTCCTACAATGAGCAGTTCTTC.

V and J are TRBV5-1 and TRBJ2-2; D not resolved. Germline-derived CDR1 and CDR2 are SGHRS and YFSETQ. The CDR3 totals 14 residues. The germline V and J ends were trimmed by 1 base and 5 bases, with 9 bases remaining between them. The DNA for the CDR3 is TGCGCCAGCAGCTTGATAACCGGGACCGGGGAGCTGTTTTTT. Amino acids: CASSLITGTGELFF.

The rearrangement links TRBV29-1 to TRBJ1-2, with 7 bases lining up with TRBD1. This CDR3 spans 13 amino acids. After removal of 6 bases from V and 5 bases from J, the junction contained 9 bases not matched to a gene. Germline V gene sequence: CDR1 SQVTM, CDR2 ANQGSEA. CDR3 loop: CSVGQINTYGYTF. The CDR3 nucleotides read TGCAGCGTGGGACAGATAAACACATATGGCTACACCTTC.

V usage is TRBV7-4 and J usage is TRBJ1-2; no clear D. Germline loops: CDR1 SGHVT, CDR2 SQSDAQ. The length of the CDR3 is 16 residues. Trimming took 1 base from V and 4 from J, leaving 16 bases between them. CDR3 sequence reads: CASSLVRDMGLYGYTF. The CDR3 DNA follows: TGTGCCAGCAGCTTAGTCAGAGACATGGGCCTCTATGGCTACACCTTC.

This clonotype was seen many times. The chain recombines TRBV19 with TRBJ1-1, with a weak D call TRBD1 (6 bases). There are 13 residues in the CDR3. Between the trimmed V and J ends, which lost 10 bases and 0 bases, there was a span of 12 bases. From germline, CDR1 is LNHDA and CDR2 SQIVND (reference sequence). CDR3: CATTGTMNTEAFF. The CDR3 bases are TGTGCCACCACAGGGACCATGAACACTGAAGCTTTCTTT. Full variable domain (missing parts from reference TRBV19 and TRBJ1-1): DGGITQSPKYLFRKEGQNVTLSCEQNLNHDAMYWYRQDPGQGLRLIYYSQIVNDFQKGDIAEGYSVSREKKESFPLTVTSAQKNPTAFYLCATTGTMNTEAFFGQGTRLTVV.

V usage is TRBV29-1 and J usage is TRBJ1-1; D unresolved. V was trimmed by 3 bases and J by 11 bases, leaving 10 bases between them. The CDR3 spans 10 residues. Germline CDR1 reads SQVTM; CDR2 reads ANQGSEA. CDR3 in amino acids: CSVDGTLAFF. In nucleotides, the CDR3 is TGCAGCGTTGATGGTACTTTGGCTTTCTTT.

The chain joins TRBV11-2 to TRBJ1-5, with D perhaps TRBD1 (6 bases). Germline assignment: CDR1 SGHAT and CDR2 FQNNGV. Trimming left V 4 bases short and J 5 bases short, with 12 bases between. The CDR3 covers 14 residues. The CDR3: CASSSETGYQPQHF. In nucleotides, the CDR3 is TGTGCCAGCAGCTCAGAGACAGGATATCAGCCCCAGCATTTT.

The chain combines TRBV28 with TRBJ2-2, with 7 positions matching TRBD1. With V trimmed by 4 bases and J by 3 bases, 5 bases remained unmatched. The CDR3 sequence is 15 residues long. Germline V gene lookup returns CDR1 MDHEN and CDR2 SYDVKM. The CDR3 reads CASSSDREDTGELFF. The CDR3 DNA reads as TGTGCCAGCAGTTCAGACAGGGAAGACACCGGGGAGCTGTTTTTT. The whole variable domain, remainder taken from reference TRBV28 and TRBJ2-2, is DVKVTQSSRYLVKRTGEKVFLECVQDMDHENMFWYRQDPGLGLRLIYFSYDVKMKEKGDIPEGYSVSREKKERFSLILESASTNQTSMYLCASSSDREDTGELFFGEGSRLTVL.

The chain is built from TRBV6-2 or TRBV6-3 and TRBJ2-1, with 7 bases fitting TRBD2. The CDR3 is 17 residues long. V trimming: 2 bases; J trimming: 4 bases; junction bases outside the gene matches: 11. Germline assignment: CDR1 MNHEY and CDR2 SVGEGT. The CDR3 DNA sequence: TGTGCCAGCAGTTACCGTTTGAGGGAGGGCCTATACAATGAGCAGTTCTTC. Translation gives CASSYRLREGLYNEQFF.

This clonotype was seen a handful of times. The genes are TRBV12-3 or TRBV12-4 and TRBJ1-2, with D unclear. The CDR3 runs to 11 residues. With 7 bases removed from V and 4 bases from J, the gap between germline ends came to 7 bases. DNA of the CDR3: TGTGCCAGCATGTTAGGCTATGGCTACACCTTC. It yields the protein CASMLGYGYTF.

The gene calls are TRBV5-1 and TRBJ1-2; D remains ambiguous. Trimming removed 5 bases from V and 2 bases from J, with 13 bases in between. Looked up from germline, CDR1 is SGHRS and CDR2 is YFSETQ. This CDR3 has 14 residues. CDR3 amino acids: CASRENSANYGYTF. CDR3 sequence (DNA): TGCGCCAGCAGGGAGAACAGTGCCAACTATGGCTACACCTTC.

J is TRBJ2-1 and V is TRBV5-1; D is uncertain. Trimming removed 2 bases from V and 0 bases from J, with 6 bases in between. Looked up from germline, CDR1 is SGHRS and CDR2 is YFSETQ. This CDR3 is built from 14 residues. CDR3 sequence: CASSFGPSYNEQFF. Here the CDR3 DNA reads TGCGCCAGCAGCTTCGGACCCTCCTACAATGAGCAGTTCTTC. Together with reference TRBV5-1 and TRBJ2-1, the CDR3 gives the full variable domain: KAGVTQTPRYLIKTRGQQVTLSCSPISGHRSVSWYQQTPGQGLQFLFEYFSETQRNKGNFPGRFSGRQFSNSRSEMNVSTLELGDSALYLCASSFGPSYNEQFFGPGTRLTVL.

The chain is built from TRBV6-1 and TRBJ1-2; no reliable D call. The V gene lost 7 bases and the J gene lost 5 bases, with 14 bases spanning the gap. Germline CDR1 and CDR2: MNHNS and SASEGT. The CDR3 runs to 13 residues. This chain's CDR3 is CASTTRRDYGYTF. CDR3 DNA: TGTGCCAGCACCACCCGACGGGATTATGGCTACACCTTC.

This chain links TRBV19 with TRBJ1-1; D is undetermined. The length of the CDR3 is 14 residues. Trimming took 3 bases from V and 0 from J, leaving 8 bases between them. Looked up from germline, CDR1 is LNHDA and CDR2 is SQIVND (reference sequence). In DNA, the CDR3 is TGTGCCAGTAGTATTTCAGTGTTGAACACTGAAGCTTTCTTT. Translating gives CASSISVLNTEAFF.